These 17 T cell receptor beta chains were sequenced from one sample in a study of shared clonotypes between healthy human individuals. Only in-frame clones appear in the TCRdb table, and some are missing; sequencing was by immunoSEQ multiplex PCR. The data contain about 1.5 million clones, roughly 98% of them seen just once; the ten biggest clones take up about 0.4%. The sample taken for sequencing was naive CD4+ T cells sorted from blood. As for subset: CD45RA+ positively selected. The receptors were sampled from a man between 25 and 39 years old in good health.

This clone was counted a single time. For the CDR3, the DNA is TGTGCCAGCAGCTTGGACATAGGTGGCTACACCTTC. Protein sequence: CASSLDIGGYTF. J is TRBJ1-2 and V is TRBV5-4; D unresolved. Trimming left V 0 bases short and J 7 bases short, with 7 bases between. This CDR3 contains 12 residues. CDR1 and CDR2 (germline): SGHNT, YYREEE (reference sequence).

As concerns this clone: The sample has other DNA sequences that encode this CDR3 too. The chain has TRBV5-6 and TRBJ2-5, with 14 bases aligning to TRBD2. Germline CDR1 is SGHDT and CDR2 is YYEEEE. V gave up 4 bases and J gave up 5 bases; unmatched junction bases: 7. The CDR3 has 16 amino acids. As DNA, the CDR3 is TGTGCCAGCAGCCTAGGACTAGCGGGAGGTGGGGAGACCCAGTACTTC. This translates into CASSLGLAGGGETQYF.

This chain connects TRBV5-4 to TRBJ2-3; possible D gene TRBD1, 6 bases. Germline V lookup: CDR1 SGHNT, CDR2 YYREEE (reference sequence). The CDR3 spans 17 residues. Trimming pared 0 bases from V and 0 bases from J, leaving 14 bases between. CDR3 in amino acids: CASSLEGVSTSTDTQYF. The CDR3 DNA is TGTGCCAGCAGCTTGGAGGGGGTGTCAACTAGCACAGATACGCAGTATTTT.

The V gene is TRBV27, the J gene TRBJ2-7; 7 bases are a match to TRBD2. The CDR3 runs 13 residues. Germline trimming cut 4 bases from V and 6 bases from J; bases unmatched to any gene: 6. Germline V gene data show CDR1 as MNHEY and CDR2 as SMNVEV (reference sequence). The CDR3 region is CASSSQLASEQYF. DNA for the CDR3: TGTGCCAGCAGTTCCCAACTAGCGTCCGAGCAGTACTTC.

The CDR3, as DNA: TGTGCCAGCTCACGGAGACAGGGTTCAGCCAAAAACATTCAGTACTTC. Its protein product is CASSRRQGSAKNIQYF. The J gene is TRBJ2-4, the V gene TRBV18; 7 bases fit TRBD1. The J segment lost 0 bases and the V segment lost 4 bases, leaving 6 bases of the junction unmatched. The CDR3 runs to 16 residues. CDR1 is KGHSH, CDR2 LQKENI, per germline.

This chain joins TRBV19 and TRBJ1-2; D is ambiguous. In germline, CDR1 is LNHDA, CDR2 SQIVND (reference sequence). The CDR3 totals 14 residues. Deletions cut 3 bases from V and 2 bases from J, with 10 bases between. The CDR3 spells CASSISNRNYGYTF. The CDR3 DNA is TGTGCCAGTAGTATTTCTAATAGGAACTATGGCTACACCTTC.

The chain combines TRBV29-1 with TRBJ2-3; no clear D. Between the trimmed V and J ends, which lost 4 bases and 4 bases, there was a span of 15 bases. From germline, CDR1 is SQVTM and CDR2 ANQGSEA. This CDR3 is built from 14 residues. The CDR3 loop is CSVGGRVWADTQYF. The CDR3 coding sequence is TGCAGCGTTGGGGGAAGGGTCTGGGCAGATACGCAGTATTTT.

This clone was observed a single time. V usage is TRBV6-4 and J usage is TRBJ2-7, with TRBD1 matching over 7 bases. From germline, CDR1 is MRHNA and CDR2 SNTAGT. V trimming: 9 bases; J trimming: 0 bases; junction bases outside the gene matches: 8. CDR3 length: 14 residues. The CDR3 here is CASRTGTDSYEQYF. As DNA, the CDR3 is TGTGCCAGTCGAACCGGGACAGACTCCTACGAGCAGTACTTC.

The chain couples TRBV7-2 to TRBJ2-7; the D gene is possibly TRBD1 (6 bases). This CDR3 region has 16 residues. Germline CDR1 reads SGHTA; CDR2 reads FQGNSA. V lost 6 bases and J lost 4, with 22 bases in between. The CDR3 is CASRELFGAGAYEQYF. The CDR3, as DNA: TGTGCCAGCAGGGAATTATTTGGGGCAGGGGCATACGAGCAGTACTTC.

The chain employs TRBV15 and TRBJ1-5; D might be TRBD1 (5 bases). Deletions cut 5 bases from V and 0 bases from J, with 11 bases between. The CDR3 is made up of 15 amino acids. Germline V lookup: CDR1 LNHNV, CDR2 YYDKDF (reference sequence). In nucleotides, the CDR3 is TGTGCCACCAGCCAGGACACCTATAGCAATCAGCCCCAGCATTTT. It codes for CATSQDTYSNQPQHF.

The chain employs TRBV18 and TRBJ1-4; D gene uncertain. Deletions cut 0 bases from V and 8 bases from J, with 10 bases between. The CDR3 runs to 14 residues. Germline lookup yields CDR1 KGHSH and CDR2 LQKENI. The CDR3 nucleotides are TGTGCCAGCTCACCACCGGAGCTACCGGAAAAACTGTTTTTT. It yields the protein CASSPPELPEKLFF.

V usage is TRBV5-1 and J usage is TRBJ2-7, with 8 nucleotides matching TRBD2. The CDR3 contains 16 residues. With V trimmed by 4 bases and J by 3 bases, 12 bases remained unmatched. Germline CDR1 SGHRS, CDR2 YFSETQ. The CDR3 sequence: CASSPQATSGHYEQYF. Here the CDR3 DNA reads TGCGCCAGCAGCCCTCAGGCCACTAGCGGTCACTACGAGCAGTACTTC.

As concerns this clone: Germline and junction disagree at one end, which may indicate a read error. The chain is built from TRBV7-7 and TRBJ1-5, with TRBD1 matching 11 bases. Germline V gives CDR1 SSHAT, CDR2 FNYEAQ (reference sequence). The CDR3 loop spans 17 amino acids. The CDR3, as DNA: TGTGCTAGCAGCTTAGCGGAGGGACAGGGGGTCAATCAGCCCCAGCATTTT. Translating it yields CASSLAEGQGVNQPQHF.

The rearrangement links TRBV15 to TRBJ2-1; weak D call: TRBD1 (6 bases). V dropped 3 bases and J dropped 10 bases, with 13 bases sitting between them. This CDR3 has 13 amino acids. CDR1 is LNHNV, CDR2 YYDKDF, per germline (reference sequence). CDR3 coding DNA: TGTGCCACCAGCAGTAGAAGCCAGGGGGAGCAGTTCTTC. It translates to CATSSRSQGEQFF.

CDR3 sequence: CASSPPGTSGRFGNEQFF. For the CDR3, the DNA is TGTGCCAGCTCACCACCCGGGACTAGCGGGAGATTCGGCAATGAGCAGTTCTTC. The chain employs TRBV18 and TRBJ2-1; 14 positions agree with TRBD2. The CDR3 is made up of 18 amino acids. V shed 0 bases, J shed 6 bases, and the junction held 7 bases outside the gene matches. The germline CDR1 and CDR2 sequences are KGHSH and LQKENI.

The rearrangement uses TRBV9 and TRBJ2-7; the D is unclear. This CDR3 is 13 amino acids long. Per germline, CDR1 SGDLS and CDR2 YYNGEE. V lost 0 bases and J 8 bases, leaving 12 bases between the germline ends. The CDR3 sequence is CASSVDSVMKQYF. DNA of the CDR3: TGTGCCAGCAGCGTAGACTCGGTAATGAAGCAGTACTTC.

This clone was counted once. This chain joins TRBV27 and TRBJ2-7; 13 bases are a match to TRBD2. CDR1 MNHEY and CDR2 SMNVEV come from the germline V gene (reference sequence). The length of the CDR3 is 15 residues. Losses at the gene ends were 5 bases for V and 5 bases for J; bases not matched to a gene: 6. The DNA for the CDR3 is TGTGCCAGCAGTCACGGACTAGCGGGAGCAAACGAGCAGTACTTC. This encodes CASSHGLAGANEQYF.